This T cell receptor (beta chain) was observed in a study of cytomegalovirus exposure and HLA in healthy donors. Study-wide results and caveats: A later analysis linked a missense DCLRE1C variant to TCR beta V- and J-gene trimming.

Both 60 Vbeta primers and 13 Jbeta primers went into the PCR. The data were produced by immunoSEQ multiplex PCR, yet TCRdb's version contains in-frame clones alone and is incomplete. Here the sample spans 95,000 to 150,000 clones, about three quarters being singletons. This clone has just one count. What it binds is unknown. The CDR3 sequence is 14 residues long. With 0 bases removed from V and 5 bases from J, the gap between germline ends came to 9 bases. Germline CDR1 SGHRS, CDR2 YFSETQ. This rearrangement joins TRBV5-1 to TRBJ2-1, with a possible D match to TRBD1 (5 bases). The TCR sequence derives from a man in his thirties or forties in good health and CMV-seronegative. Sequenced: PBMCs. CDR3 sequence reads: CASSLEGQNNEQFF. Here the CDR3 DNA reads TGCGCCAGCAGCTTGGAGGGGCAGAACAATGAGCAGTTCTTC.